The 28 T cell receptor beta chains presented below share a single source sample, sequenced in a study of regulatory T cells in long-lasting Graves disease. Library construction for TCR beta used iRepertoire HTBI primers and Arm-PCR of CDR3 regions. TCRdb analysed the multiplex PCR reads with MiXCR anew, one entry per CDR3 protein. The sample carries under 250,000 distinct CDR3 sequences, 20% recorded once. Time point in this sample: newly diagnosed GD, antithyroid drugs for less than 3 months. RNA isolated from PBMCs was used to make the TCR library. Sequences were derived from peripheral blood mononuclear cells (PBMCs), sampled at new diagnosis, from a patient treated with antithyroid drugs. The receptors here all came from a female donor with Graves disease.

The sample holds many counts of this clonotype. DNA of the CDR3: TGTGCCAGCAGCTCACGAACTCTAGGTGGTACGCAGTATTTT. This codes for CASSSRTLGGTQYF. This chain joins TRBV11-2 and TRBJ2-3, with D unclear. The CDR3 loop spans 14 amino acids. Germline-derived CDR1 and CDR2 are SGHAT and FQNNGV. V was pared by 4 bases and J by 8 bases, with 16 bases between.

To note about this clonotype: One base separates it from a far larger clone, so it is likely a read error. Because it lacks the conserved phenylalanine or tryptophan at the end, this CDR3 is likely a read error. The rearrangement links TRBV11-2 to TRBJ2-1, with TRBD2 as a possible D gene (6 bases). This CDR3 is built from 15 residues. CDR1 and CDR2 from the germline V gene are SGHAT and FQNNGV. V lost 5 bases and J 5 bases, leaving 16 bases between the germline ends. The CDR3 region has the DNA TGTGCCAGCAGCCGCACGGGACTCCATGACAATGAGCAGTTCCTC. Translation gives CASSRTGLHDNEQFL.

This clonotype has at least ten counts. The V call is TRBV5-1, the J call TRBJ2-5; D may correspond to TRBD1 or TRBD2 (7 bases each). With 4 bases removed from V and 6 bases from J, the gap between germline ends came to 28 bases. The V gene's germline CDR1 is SGHRS and CDR2 YFSETQ. This CDR3 comprises 18 residues. The CDR3 region is CASSRTLIRGRDDKTQYF. The CDR3 DNA follows: TGCGCCAGCAGCCGAACCCTAATCAGGGGGAGGGACGACAAGACCCAGTACTTC.

There are many counts of this clonotype. The V call is TRBV28, the J call TRBJ1-6; 7 nucleotides line up with TRBD1. The germline CDR1 and CDR2 sequences are MDHEN and SYDVKM. The junction had 13 bases not matched to a gene; V was cut back by 5 bases and J by 9 bases. The CDR3 contains 16 residues. This CDR3 is CASSDYRGPAGSPLHF. In DNA form, the CDR3 reads TGTGCCAGCAGTGACTACAGGGGCCCGGCGGGTTCACCCCTCCACTTT.

The rearrangement joins TRBV6-6 to TRBJ2-1, with D hard to call. The CDR3 length is 16 residues. V lost 0 bases and J 2 bases, leaving 11 bases between the germline ends. The germline V gene has CDR1 MNHNY and CDR2 SVGAGI (reference sequence). This chain's CDR3 is CASSYSWSGAYNEQFF. The CDR3 region has the DNA TGTGCCAGCAGTTACTCGTGGTCGGGTGCCTACAATGAGCAGTTCTTC.

This clonotype was seen only a few times. This chain links TRBV4-3 with TRBJ1-2, with 7 nucleotides matching TRBD1. The V gene's germline CDR1 is LGHNA and CDR2 YSLEER. J lost 5 bases, V lost 1 base, and 7 bases had no gene match. The CDR3 covers 15 residues. CDR3 bases: TGCGCCAGCAGCCAAGGGGACAGCCGAGTATATGGCTACACCTTC. Its translation is CASSQGDSRVYGYTF.

This clonotype was observed many times. The chain joins TRBV7-3 to TRBJ1-1; D not certain. The CDR3 totals 13 residues. Trimming shortened V by 5 bases and J by 3 bases, and 10 bases separated the two germline ends. Per the germline V gene, CDR1 is SGHTA and CDR2 is FQGTGA. In nucleotides, the CDR3 is TGTGCCAGCAGCCCCGGTTTTGACACTGAAGCTTTCTTT. This translates into CASSPGFDTEAFF.

This clonotype occurred many times. The V call is TRBV27, the J call TRBJ1-5; 8 positions agree with TRBD1. Looked up from germline, CDR1 is MNHEY and CDR2 is SMNVEV (reference sequence). With 6 bases clipped from V and 3 bases from J, the junction kept 16 bases outside the gene matches. This CDR3 spans 18 amino acids. The chain's CDR3 is CASRRTPSTGENNQPQHF. CDR3 nucleotides: TGTGCCAGCAGACGAACTCCCTCGACAGGGGAGAACAATCAGCCCCAGCATTTT.

This chain uses TRBV15 with TRBJ2-1, with TRBD2 matching 9 bases. J was trimmed by 7 bases and V by 2 bases; bases with no gene match: 6. The germline gives CDR1 LNHNV, CDR2 YYDKDF (reference sequence). This CDR3 region has 15 residues. The CDR3 bases are TGTGCCACCAGCAGACGGGGCGGGGGGGGGAATGAGCAGTTCTTC. Amino acids: CATSRRGGGGNEQFF.

The table lists this clonotype with many counts. The V gene is TRBV20-1, the J gene TRBJ2-7, with TRBD2 identical over 9 bases. Trimming at V came to 4 bases and at J to 5 bases, leaving 12 bases not matched to a gene. The CDR3 has 15 amino acids. Germline-derived CDR1 and CDR2 are DFQATT and SNEGSKA (reference sequence). CDR3 DNA: TGCAGTGCTAATCTGGCGGGAGGGCCCGGGAACGAGCAGTACTTC. It codes for CSANLAGGPGNEQYF.

This clonotype was detected ten times or more. This sequence joins TRBV12-3 or TRBV12-4 and TRBJ2-3, with no clear D. Trimming shortened V by 4 bases and J by 0 bases, and 11 bases separated the two germline ends. This CDR3 region has 15 residues. CDR3 DNA sequence: TGTGCCAGCAGTTCACACCGTACTAGCACAGATACGCAGTATTTT. This codes for CASSSHRTSTDTQYF.

This clonotype was seen many times. This chain links TRBV12-3 or TRBV12-4 with TRBJ2-2, with TRBD2 identical over 9 bases. Trimming removed 7 bases from V and 5 bases from J; junction bases left unmatched: 8. The CDR3 is 15 amino acids. CDR3 loop: CASIRGAGGTGELFF. As DNA, the CDR3 is TGTGCCAGCATCCGTGGAGCGGGAGGAACCGGGGAGCTGTTTTTT.

This clonotype was detected a few times. The chain recombines TRBV5-5 with TRBJ1-5; D unresolved. The CDR3 loop spans 14 amino acids. Looked up from germline, CDR1 is SGHKS and CDR2 is YYEKEE (reference sequence). The germline V and J ends were trimmed by 4 bases and 4 bases, with 12 bases remaining between them. For the CDR3, the DNA is TGTGCCAGCAGCCAGGATTCCATAAATCAGCCCCAGCATTTT. Amino acids: CASSQDSINQPQHF.

On this clonotype: It is likely a read error: a sequence one base away is far more abundant. The chain has TRBV20-1 and TRBJ2-1, with 9 positions matching TRBD2. Germline V gene data show CDR1 as DFQATT and CDR2 as SNEGSKA (reference sequence). The V and J ends lost 3 bases and 10 bases, in that order; junction bases with no gene match: 13. The CDR3 runs 15 residues. DNA of the CDR3: TGCAGTGCTAGGTGGCTTAGCGGGAGTATTGACGAGCAGTTCTTC. Residues: CSARWLSGSIDEQFF.

V and J are TRBV7-9 and TRBJ1-1, with D unclear. Germline CDR1 reads SEHNR; CDR2 reads FQNEAQ (reference sequence). This CDR3 region has 15 residues. V lost 5 bases and J 2 bases, leaving 15 bases between the germline ends. The CDR3 here is CASSTQNTANTEAFF. The CDR3 DNA follows: TGTGCCAGCAGCACGCAAAATACAGCTAACACTGAAGCTTTCTTT.

This clonotype was found many times. CDR3 nucleotides: TGCAGTGCTAGATCCCCGGGAAGGTCGAACACTGAAGCTTTCTTT. Translating it yields CSARSPGRSNTEAFF. The chain uses TRBV20-1 and TRBJ1-1; D is undetermined. This CDR3 comprises 15 residues. V was trimmed by 2 bases and J by 1 base, leaving 14 bases between them. CDR1 is DFQATT, CDR2 SNEGSKA, per germline (reference sequence).

This clonotype came up many times. The rearrangement uses TRBV27 and TRBJ2-7, with 9 bases identical to TRBD2. The CDR3 runs 16 residues. Germline trimming cut 5 bases from V and 2 bases from J; bases unmatched to any gene: 10. Germline-derived CDR1 and CDR2 are MNHEY and SMNVEV (reference sequence). CDR3: CASSRLRTSAAYEQYF. CDR3 nucleotide sequence: TGTGCCAGCAGTAGGCTTCGGACTAGCGCTGCCTACGAGCAGTACTTC.

This clonotype appeared many times. The rearrangement uses TRBV6-2 or TRBV6-3 and TRBJ2-3; the D gene is possibly TRBD1 (5 bases). The CDR3 has 15 amino acids. The germline gives CDR1 MNHEY, CDR2 SVGEGT. V lost 6 bases to trimming and J lost 1 base, with 14 bases between them. CDR3 DNA: TGTGCCAGCAGCCCTCAAGGGGTCGGCACAGATACGCAGTATTTT. The encoded protein is CASSPQGVGTDTQYF.

This clonotype was counted a few times. The chain uses TRBV11-2 and TRBJ2-1; D gene unclear. The CDR3 contains 15 residues. Germline V gene sequence: CDR1 SGHAT, CDR2 FQNNGV. The V end lost 5 bases, the J end lost 2 bases, and 13 bases lay between the germline ends. The CDR3 region is CASSAVSGPYNEQFF. The CDR3 bases are TGTGCCAGCAGCGCCGTCTCAGGTCCCTACAATGAGCAGTTCTTC.

This clonotype appeared many times. The chain links TRBV29-1 to TRBJ1-6; TRBD1 is a possible D gene (6 bases). Trimming shortened V by 5 bases and J by 10 bases, and 15 bases separated the two germline ends. Per germline, CDR1 SQVTM and CDR2 ANQGSEA. This CDR3 comprises 13 residues. CDR3 residues: CSVNPQGRSPLHF. The DNA for the CDR3 is TGCAGCGTTAATCCACAGGGACGGTCACCCCTCCACTTT.

This clonotype came up once. This may be a read error: a much more frequent sequence differs by one nucleotide. The chain combines TRBV27 with TRBJ2-1; 9 bases map to TRBD1. V lost 11 bases, J lost 7 bases, and 9 bases stayed unmatched. The CDR3 runs 13 residues. In germline, CDR1 is MNHEY, CDR2 SMNVEV (reference sequence). CDR3 protein: CACRQGGGNEQFF. The CDR3 DNA sequence: TGTGCCTGTCGACAGGGGGGAGGAAATGAGCAGTTCTTC.

The sample holds many counts of this clonotype. The chain links TRBV10-3 to TRBJ2-7; 8 positions agree with TRBD1. Germline CDR1 is ENHRY and CDR2 is SYGVKD. The V and J ends lost 7 bases and 6 bases, in that order; junction bases with no gene match: 8. This CDR3 has 13 amino acids. The CDR3, as DNA: TGTGCCATCAAAAGGACAGGGACCTCCGAGCAGTACTTC. Encoded protein: CAIKRTGTSEQYF.

Remarks on this clonotype: A far larger clone is just one base off, so this is likely a read error. The J gene is TRBJ2-3, the V gene TRBV5-6, with D maybe TRBD2 (6 bases). CDR1 is SGHDT and CDR2 is YYEEEE in the germline V gene. The CDR3 runs 16 residues. The CDR3 region has the DNA TGTGCCGGCAGCTCGGGGGACTCAAGAAACACAGATACGCAGTATTTT. Protein product: CAGSSGDSRNTDTQYF.

This clonotype has a count of ten or more. The rearrangement links TRBV18 to TRBJ2-7; D gene uncertain. Trimming pared 1 base from V and 11 bases from J, leaving 12 bases between. The CDR3 spans 12 residues. The V gene's germline CDR1 is KGHSH and CDR2 LQKENI. The CDR3 spells CASSPRTGGEYF. DNA of the CDR3: TGTGCCAGCTCACCACGTACCGGTGGGGAGTACTTC.

This clonotype was found a few times. This sequence joins TRBV7-2 and TRBJ2-5, with D tentatively TRBD1 or TRBD2 (5 bases each). The germline CDR1 and CDR2 sequences are SGHTA and FQGNSA. The CDR3 totals 14 residues. The V and J ends lost 6 bases and 7 bases respectively, with 18 bases between them. CDR3 sequence reads: CASSSERGVRTQYF. DNA of the CDR3: TGTGCCAGCAGTTCTGAACGAGGGGTTCGGACCCAGTACTTC.

This clonotype was seen ten or more times. J is TRBJ2-7 and V is TRBV14; 8 nucleotides align to TRBD1. After removal of 1 base from V and 9 bases from J, the junction contained 8 bases not matched to a gene. The CDR3 length is 14 residues. Per the germline V gene, CDR1 is SGHDN and CDR2 is FVKESK. CDR3 loop: CASSQGDRGRVQYF. CDR3 DNA: TGTGCCAGCAGCCAAGGAGACAGGGGAAGGGTGCAGTACTTC.

In this sample, this clonotype turned up many times. V and J are TRBV7-9 and TRBJ2-5, with D unresolved. The V gene's germline CDR1 is SEHNR and CDR2 FQNEAQ (reference sequence). With 3 bases removed from V and 4 bases from J, the gap between germline ends came to 3 bases. This CDR3 is 11 amino acids long. The CDR3 region is CASSFGETQYF. DNA of the CDR3: TGTGCCAGCAGCTTTGGAGAGACCCAGTACTTC.

CDR3 loop: CGAVDDGYTF. For the CDR3, the DNA is TGTGGAGCGGTGGACGATGGCTACACCTTC. V is TRBV10-3 and J is TRBJ1-2; D not resolved. Germline loops: CDR1 ENHRY, CDR2 SYGVKD. The CDR3 is 10 amino acids.